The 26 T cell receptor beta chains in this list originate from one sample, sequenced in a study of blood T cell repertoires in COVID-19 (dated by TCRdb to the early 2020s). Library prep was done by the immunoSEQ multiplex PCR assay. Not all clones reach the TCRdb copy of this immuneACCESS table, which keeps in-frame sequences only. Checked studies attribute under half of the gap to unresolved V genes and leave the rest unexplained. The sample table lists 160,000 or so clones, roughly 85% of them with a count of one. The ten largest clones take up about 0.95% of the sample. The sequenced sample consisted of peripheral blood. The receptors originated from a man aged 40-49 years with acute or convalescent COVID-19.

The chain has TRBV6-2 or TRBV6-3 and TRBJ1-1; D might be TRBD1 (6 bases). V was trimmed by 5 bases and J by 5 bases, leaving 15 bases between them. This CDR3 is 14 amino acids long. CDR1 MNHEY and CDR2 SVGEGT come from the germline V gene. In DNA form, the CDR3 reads TGTGCCAGCAGTCCACAGGGAGAAGGTACTGAAGCTTTCTTT. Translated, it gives CASSPQGEGTEAFF.

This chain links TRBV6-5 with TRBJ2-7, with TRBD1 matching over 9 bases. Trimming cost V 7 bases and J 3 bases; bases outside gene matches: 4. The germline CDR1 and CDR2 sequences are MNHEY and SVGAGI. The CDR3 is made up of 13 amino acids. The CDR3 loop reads CASKGTGNYEQYF. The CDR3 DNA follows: TGTGCCAGCAAAGGGACAGGGAACTACGAGCAGTACTTC.

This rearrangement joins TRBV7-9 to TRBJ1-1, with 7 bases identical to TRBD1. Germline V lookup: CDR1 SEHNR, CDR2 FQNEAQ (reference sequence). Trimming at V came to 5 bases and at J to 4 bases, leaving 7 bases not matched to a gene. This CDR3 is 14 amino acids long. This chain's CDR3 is CASSATGRGTEAFF. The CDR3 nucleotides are TGTGCCAGCAGCGCGACAGGGCGCGGCACTGAAGCTTTCTTT.

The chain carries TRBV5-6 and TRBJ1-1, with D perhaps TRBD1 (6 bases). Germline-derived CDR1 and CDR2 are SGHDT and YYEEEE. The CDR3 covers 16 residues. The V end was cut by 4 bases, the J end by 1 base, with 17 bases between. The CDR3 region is CASSPRGAGGNTEAFF. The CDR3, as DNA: TGTGCCAGCAGCCCACGGGGGGCTGGGGGGAACACTGAAGCTTTCTTT.

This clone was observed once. The CDR3 here is CASSFTGAFGYTF. For the CDR3, the DNA is TGTGCCAGCAGCTTTACAGGGGCTTTTGGCTACACCTTC. The chain recombines TRBV7-2 with TRBJ1-2; 7 bases align to TRBD1. CDR1 is SGHTA and CDR2 is FQGNSA in the germline V gene. This CDR3 region has 13 residues. J lost 7 bases, V lost 3 bases, and 5 bases had no gene match.

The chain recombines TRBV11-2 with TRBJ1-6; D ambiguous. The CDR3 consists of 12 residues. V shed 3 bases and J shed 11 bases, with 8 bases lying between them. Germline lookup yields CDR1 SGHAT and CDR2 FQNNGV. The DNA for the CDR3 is TGTGCCAGCAGCTTGAGCGAACCACCCCTCCACTTT. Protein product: CASSLSEPPLHF.

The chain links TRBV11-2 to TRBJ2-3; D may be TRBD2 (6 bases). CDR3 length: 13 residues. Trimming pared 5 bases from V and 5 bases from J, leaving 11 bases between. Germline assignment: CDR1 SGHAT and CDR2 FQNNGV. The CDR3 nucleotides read TGTGCCAGCAGCGCCCAGGGAGGAGATACGCAGTATTTT. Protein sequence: CASSAQGGDTQYF. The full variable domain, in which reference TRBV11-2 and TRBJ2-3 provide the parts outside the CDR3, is EAGVAQSPRYKIIEKRQSVAFWCNPISGHATLYWYQQILGQGPKLLIQFQNNGVVDDSQLPKDRFSAERLKGVDSTLKIQPAKLEDSAVYLCASSAQGGDTQYFGPGTRLTVL.

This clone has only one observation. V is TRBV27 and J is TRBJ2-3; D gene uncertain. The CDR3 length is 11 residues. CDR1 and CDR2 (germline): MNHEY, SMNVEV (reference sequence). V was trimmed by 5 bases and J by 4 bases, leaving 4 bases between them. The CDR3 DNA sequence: TGTGCCAGCAGTACTTCAGATACGCAGTATTTT. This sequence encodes CASSTSDTQYF.

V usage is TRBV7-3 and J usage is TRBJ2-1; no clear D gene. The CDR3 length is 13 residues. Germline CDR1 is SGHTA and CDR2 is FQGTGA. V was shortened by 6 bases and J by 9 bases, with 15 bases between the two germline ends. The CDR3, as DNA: TGTGCCAGCAGTCCAAGTACGTCGGGTGAGCAGTTCTTC. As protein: CASSPSTSGEQFF.

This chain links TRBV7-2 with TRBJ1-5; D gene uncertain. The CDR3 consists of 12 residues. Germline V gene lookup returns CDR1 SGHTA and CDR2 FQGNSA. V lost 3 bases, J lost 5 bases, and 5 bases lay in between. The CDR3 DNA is TGTGCCAGCAGCTTGGACTATCAGCCCCAGCATTTT. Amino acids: CASSLDYQPQHF.

The CDR3 nucleotides read TGCGCCAGCAGCTTCGGGGTACCAAATGAAAAACTGTTTTTT. Translation gives CASSFGVPNEKLFF. The V call is TRBV5-1, the J call TRBJ1-4, with D uncertain. Germline V lookup: CDR1 SGHRS, CDR2 YFSETQ. V was cut by 2 bases and J by 5 bases, with 10 bases left in between. CDR3 length equals 14 residues.

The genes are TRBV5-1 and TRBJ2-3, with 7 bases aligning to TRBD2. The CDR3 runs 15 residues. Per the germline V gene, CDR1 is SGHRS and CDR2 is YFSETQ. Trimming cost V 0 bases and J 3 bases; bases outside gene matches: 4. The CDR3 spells CASSLASGGTDTQYF. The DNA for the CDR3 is TGCGCCAGCAGCTTGGCCTCGGGGGGAACAGATACGCAGTATTTT.

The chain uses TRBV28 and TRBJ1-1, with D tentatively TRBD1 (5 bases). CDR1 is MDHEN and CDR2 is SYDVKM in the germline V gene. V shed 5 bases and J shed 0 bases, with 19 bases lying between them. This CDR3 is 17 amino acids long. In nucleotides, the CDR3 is TGTGCCAGCAGTACCGCATGGGGCCGTAATGTGAACACTGAAGCTTTCTTT. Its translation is CASSTAWGRNVNTEAFF.

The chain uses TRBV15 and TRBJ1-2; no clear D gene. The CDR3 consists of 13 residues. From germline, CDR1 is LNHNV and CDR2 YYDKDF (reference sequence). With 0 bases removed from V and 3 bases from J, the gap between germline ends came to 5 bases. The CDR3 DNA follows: TGTGCCACCAGCAGAGAGGGCCACTATGGCTACACCTTC. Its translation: CATSREGHYGYTF.

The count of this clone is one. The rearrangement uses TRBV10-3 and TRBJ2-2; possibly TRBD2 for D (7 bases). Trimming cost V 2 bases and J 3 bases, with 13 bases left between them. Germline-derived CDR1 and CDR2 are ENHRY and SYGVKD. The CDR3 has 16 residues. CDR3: CAISEQQGGDTGELFF. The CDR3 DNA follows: TGTGCCATCAGTGAGCAACAGGGAGGGGACACCGGGGAGCTGTTTTTT.

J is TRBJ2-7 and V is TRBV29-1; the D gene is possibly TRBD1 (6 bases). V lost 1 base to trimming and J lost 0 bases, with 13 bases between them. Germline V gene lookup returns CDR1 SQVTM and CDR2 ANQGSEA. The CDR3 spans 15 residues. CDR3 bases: TGCAGCGTTGAAGGTACAGGGCTTAACTCCTACGAGCAGTACTTC. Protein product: CSVEGTGLNSYEQYF.

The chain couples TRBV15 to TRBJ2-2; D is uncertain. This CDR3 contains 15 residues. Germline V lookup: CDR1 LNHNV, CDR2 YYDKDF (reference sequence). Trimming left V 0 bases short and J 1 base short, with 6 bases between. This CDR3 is CATSRDRRNTGELFF. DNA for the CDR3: TGTGCCACCAGCAGAGATCGGAGGAACACCGGGGAGCTGTTTTTT. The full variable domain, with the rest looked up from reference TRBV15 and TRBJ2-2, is DAMVIQNPRYQVTQFGKPVTLSCSQTLNHNVMYWYQQKSSQAPKLLFHYYDKDFNNEADTPDNFQSRRPNTSFCFLDIRSPGLGDTAMYLCATSRDRRNTGELFFGEGSRLTVL.

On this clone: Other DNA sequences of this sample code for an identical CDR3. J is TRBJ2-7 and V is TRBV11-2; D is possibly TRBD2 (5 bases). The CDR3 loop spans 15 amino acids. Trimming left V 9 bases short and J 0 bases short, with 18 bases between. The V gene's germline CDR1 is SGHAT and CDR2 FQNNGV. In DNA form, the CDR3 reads TGTGCCAGTAGCCGACTGTTAGGGAGCTCCTACGAGCAGTACTTC. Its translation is CASSRLLGSSYEQYF.

The CDR3 bases are TGTGCCAGCAGCCCGGCTGGCTCCGGGCACAGGTCTGGAAACACCATATATTTT. The encoded protein is CASSPAGSGHRSGNTIYF. The chain joins TRBV9 to TRBJ1-3; D is perhaps TRBD1 (5 bases). The CDR3 is made up of 18 amino acids. CDR1 is SGDLS, CDR2 YYNGEE, per germline. With 4 bases removed from V and 1 base from J, the gap between germline ends came to 21 bases.

Written as DNA, the CDR3 is TGTGCCAGTAGTACAACAGGGGACGAGCAGTACTTC. This translates into CASSTTGDEQYF. The chain employs TRBV19 and TRBJ2-7, with TRBD1 matching over 7 bases. There are 12 residues in the CDR3. Trimming cost V 4 bases and J 5 bases; bases outside gene matches: 2. From germline, CDR1 is LNHDA and CDR2 SQIVND (reference sequence).

The DNA for the CDR3 is TGTGCCAGCAGCAAGACAGGGAGCTCCTATAATTCACCCCTCCACTTT. It specifies CASSKTGSSYNSPLHF. This chain joins TRBV5-8 and TRBJ1-6, with 7 bases lining up with TRBD1. Germline V gives CDR1 SGHTS, CDR2 YDEGEE. V trimming: 4 bases; J trimming: 0 bases; junction bases outside the gene matches: 4. The CDR3 runs to 16 residues.

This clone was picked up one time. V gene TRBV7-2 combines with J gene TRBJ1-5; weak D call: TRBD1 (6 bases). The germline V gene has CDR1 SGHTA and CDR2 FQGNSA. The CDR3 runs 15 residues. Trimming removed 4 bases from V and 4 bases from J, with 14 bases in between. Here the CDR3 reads CASSSSGQPNQPQHF. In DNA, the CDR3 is TGTGCCAGCAGCTCCTCTGGACAGCCTAATCAGCCCCAGCATTTT.

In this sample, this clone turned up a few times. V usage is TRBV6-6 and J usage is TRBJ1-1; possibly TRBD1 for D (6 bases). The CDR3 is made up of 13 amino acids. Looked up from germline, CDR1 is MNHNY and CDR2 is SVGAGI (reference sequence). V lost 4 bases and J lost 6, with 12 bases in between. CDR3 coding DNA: TGTGCCAGCAGTTCCGGGTGGGGGCCTGAAGCTTTCTTT. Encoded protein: CASSSGWGPEAFF.

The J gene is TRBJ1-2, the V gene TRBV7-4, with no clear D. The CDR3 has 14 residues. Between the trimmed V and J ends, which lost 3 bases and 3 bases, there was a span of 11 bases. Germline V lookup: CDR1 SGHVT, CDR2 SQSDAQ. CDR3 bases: TGTGCCAGCAGCTTTCCTTACAGAGACTATGGCTACACCTTC. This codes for CASSFPYRDYGYTF.

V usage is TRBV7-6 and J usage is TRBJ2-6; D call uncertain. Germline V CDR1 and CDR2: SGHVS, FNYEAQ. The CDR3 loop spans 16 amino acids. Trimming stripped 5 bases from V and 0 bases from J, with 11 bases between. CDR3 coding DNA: TGTGCCAGCAGCCCCAGTGCCAGCTCTGGGGCCAACGTCCTGACTTTC. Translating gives CASSPSASSGANVLTF.

In nucleotides, the CDR3 is TGTGCCAGCAGCCAGAACAGGGGGAACTATGGCTACACCTTC. This gives the protein CASSQNRGNYGYTF. The chain carries TRBV3-1 (or the pseudogene TRBV3-2) and TRBJ1-2, with 8 bases aligning to TRBD1. Trimming removed 3 bases from V and 2 bases from J; junction bases left unmatched: 2. The CDR3 runs to 14 residues. Germline V lookup: CDR1 LGHDT, CDR2 YNNKEL (reference sequence).